This T cell receptor (beta chain) is drawn from a study of OX40 agonist ivuxolimab in advanced cancers. For the study at large: Ivuxolimab, which patients received intravenously every 2 weeks, was dosed at 0.01 to 10 mg/kg.

Turning to this clone: Its specificity is not known.

General observations from the study: Part of the nonresponder group also had normalized T-cell clonal expansion that was low.

This CDR3 is built from 16 residues. With 1 base removed from V and 2 bases from J, the gap between germline ends came to 11 bases. The germline gives CDR1 SGHVS, CDR2 FQNEAQ. Measured with immunoSEQ multiplex PCR; TCRdb has only the in-frame clones, and not every one. The sample carries about 64,000 clones, 88% recorded once. The specimen comprised CD4+ or CD8+ T cells sorted from blood, sampled in a trial of the OX40 agonist ivuxolimab. The sequence was obtained from an adult with an advanced solid tumor such as melanoma, head and neck, liver or kidney cancer. This chain uses TRBV7-8 with TRBJ2-2; possible D gene TRBD1, 5 bases. This CDR3 is CASSLVAGSNTGELFF. CDR3 bases: TGTGCCAGCAGCTTAGTGGCAGGGTCCAACACCGGGGAGCTGTTTTTT.